One sample yielded the 3 T cell receptor beta chains listed below, sequenced in a study of early T cells in non-severe SARS-CoV-2 infection. MiXCR was run by TCRdb on the 5' RACE reads, yielding one entry per CDR3 protein. The sample carries approximately 20,000 distinct CDR3 sequences, over 4% recorded once. Sequencing was performed on whole blood. These receptors originate from an adult who was a healthcare worker with PCR-confirmed SARS-CoV-2 infection or an uninfected control (not recorded which).

This chain's CDR3 is CASSLGGTSGGAEQFF. In nucleotides, the CDR3 is TGTGCCAGCAGCTTAGGTGGGACTAGCGGGGGGGCGGAGCAGTTCTTC. The chain recombines TRBV7-2 with TRBJ2-1; TRBD2 matches at 16 bases. Germline-derived CDR1 and CDR2 are SGHTA and FQGNSA. The CDR3 extends over 16 amino acids. V gave up 1 base and J gave up 10 bases; unmatched junction bases: 4. The complete variable domain, with remaining parts taken from reference TRBV7-2 and TRBJ2-1, reads GAGVSQSPSNKVTEKGKDVELRCDPISGHTALYWYRQSLGQGLEFLIYFQGNSAPDKSGLPSDRFSAERTGGSVSTLTIQRTQQEDSAVYLCASSLGGTSGGAEQFFGPGTRLTVL.

The chain employs TRBV2 and TRBJ2-3; no reliable D call. The CDR3 length is 11 residues. The V end lost 9 bases, the J end lost 4 bases, and 8 bases lay between the germline ends. Germline V lookup: CDR1 SNHLY, CDR2 FYNNEI. The CDR3, as DNA: TGTGCCAGTTTATTGTCAGATACGCAGTATTTT. This translates into CASLLSDTQYF. The full variable domain, its missing parts supplied by reference TRBV2 and TRBJ2-3, is EPEVTQTPSHQVTQMGQEVILRCVPISNHLYFYWYRQILGQKVEFLVSFYNNEISEKSEIFDDQFSVERPDGSNFTLKIRSTKLEDSAMYFCASLLSDTQYFGPGTRLTVL.

Many counts were recorded for this clonotype. The genes are TRBV19 and TRBJ1-6; TRBD1 might be the D (6 bases). The CDR3 has 15 amino acids. V lost 6 bases and J lost 10, with 19 bases in between. Germline CDR1 and CDR2: LNHDA and SQIVND (reference sequence). CDR3 residues: CASSSTGKRDSPLHF. The CDR3 DNA sequence: TGTGCCAGTAGCTCTACAGGGAAGAGGGACTCACCCCTCCACTTT.